A selection of T cell receptor beta chains follows, all from one sample in a study of blood T cell repertoires in COVID-19. Profiled with immunoSEQ multiplex PCR; TCRdb holds only in-frame clones, not every one. The repertoire includes around 100,000 clones, about 85% of them detected once, and about 13% sits in the top ten. Source material: peripheral blood. Every receptor here comes from a human donor in a cohort sampled during active COVID-19. The conserved cysteine and the conserved F or W are not part of the CDR3 here. Rows may omit the clone size; those that give it use once, few, many or a size class.

clone_size	v_call	j_call	cdr3_aa
-	TRBV5-1	TRBJ2-7	ASSPSSGQGIHEQY
once	TRBV7-8	TRBJ2-3	ASSFSNTGGTDTQY
-	TRBV5-4	TRBJ2-6	ASSRQGAGANVLT
once	TRBV21-1	TRBJ2-4	ASSKGDRGRNSIQY
-	TRBV5-1	TRBJ1-3	ASSLSGNVGNTIY
-	TRBV18	TRBJ1-1	ASSPQLRTGENTEAF
-	TRBV6-1	TRBJ2-7	ASSEVRDTPYEQY
-	TRBV21-1	TRBJ2-2	ASSNPLQGQGNTGELF
-	TRBV19	TRBJ1-3	ASRSGGSGNTIY
-	TRBV14	TRBJ1-2	ASSQQGVYGYT
-	TRBV7-9	TRBJ2-1	ASSLEGGRAEQF
-	TRBV18	TRBJ1-5	ASSPTGTQPQH
-	TRBV7-2	TRBJ2-3	ASSAQASGGTDTQY